A selection of T cell receptor beta chains follows, all from one sample in a study of regulatory T cells in long-lasting Graves disease. TCRdb called the multiplex PCR reads again in MiXCR, with one record for every CDR3 protein. The table has fewer than 400,000 distinct CDR3 sequences, 20% to 25% seen once. The specimen was peripheral blood mononuclear cells (PBMCs), collected when the disease was refractory, from a patient treated with antithyroid drugs. All receptors come from a female donor with Graves disease. The CDR3 runs from the conserved cysteine through the conserved F or W. Each record gives: J gene, V gene, D gene, clone size, CDR3 protein, CDR3 DNA. A D gene is named only where the DNA matches it firmly. Rows give clone size only sometimes, using once, few, many, or a class for an expanded clone.

TRBJ2-5 | TRBV28 | - | once | CASSQDLWEETQYF | TGTGCCAGCTCCCAGGATCTTTGGGAAGAGACCCAGTACTTC
TRBJ2-5 | TRBV19 | TRBD1 | few | CASSKSRGQGETQYF | TGTGCCAGTAGCAAAAGCAGGGGGCAAGGGGAGACCCAGTACTTC
TRBJ1-3 | TRBV6-1 | - | - | CASGGGNTIYF | TGTGCCAGCGGAGGAGGAAACACCATATATTTT
TRBJ2-7 | TRBV12-3/TRBV12-4 | - | many | CASSPGQTGKSYEQYF | TGTGCCAGCAGTCCGGGGCAGACTGGTAAATCCTACGAGCAGTACTTC
TRBJ1-4 | TRBV11-2 | - | many | CASSLVGNEKLFF | TGTGCCAGCAGCTTAGTCGGGAATGAAAAACTGTTTTTT
TRBJ2-2 | TRBV12-3/TRBV12-4 | - | few | CASSRQINTGELFF | TGTGCCAGCAGCAGACAGATCAACACCGGGGAGCTGTTTTTT
TRBJ2-1 | TRBV30 | TRBD1 | - | CAWSKLPDRTEQFF | TGTGCCTGGAGTAAACTACCGGACAGGACAGAGCAGTTCTTC
TRBJ2-5 | TRBV9 | - | - | CASSVDGRGGETQYF | TGTGCCAGCAGCGTAGACGGGAGAGGAGGAGAGACCCAGTACTTC
TRBJ1-4 | TRBV7-2 | - | many | CASSLVSRGWEKLFF | TGTGCCAGCAGCTTAGTTTCCAGGGGATGGGAAAAACTGTTTTTT
TRBJ1-4 | TRBV5-1 | - | many | CASSLDPSSIEKLFF | TGCGCCAGCAGCTTGGACCCCTCGTCTATTGAAAAACTGTTTTTT
TRBJ1-1 | TRBV4-3 | - | - | CASSQDGRASNTEAFF | TGCGCCAGCAGCCAAGACGGCAGGGCATCGAACACTGAAGCTTTCTTT
TRBJ1-1 | TRBV20-1 | TRBD1 | - | CSAQDRLSRNTEAFF | TGCAGTGCTCAGGACAGGCTGTCGAGGAACACTGAAGCTTTCTTT
TRBJ1-5 | TRBV5-1 | - | - | CASGLSGASNQPQHF | TGCGCCAGCGGCTTGTCGGGGGCAAGCAATCAGCCCCAGCATTTT
TRBJ2-7 | TRBV4-1 | - | few | CASSQAAGLAYEQYF | TGCGCCAGCAGCCAAGCCGCTGGACTGGCTTACGAGCAGTACTTC
TRBJ1-1 | TRBV28 | - | - | CASSQRGGSTEAFF | TGTGCCAGCAGCCAAAGGGGGGGGAGCACTGAAGCTTTCTTT
TRBJ1-2 | TRBV2 | TRBD1 | many | CASSEEGQGHYGYTF | TGTGCCAGCAGTGAGGAGGGACAGGGACACTATGGCTACACCTTC
TRBJ1-2 | TRBV20-1 | - | many | CSAGDGNGYTF | TGCAGTGCCGGGGACGGCAATGGCTACACCTTC
TRBJ2-5 | TRBV7-2 | - | few | CASSLYRQETQYF | TGTGCCAGCAGCTTATACCGGCAAGAGACCCAGTACTTC
TRBJ2-7 | TRBV7-9 | TRBD2 | - | CASSLTERGWEQYF | TGTGCCAGCAGCTTAACGGAGCGGGGGTGGGAGCAGTACTTC
TRBJ1-5 | TRBV20-1 | TRBD1 | - | CSAYQTGQGQPQHF | TGCAGTGCTTATCAGACAGGGCAGGGGCAGCCCCAGCATTTT
TRBJ2-7 | TRBV7-2 | TRBD2 | many | CASSLVRPSGFHEQYF | TGTGCCAGCAGCTTAGTTCGTCCTAGCGGTTTCCACGAGCAGTACTTC
TRBJ2-5 | TRBV7-2 | - | many | CASSPRLKETQYF | TGTGCCAGCAGCCCCCGCCTTAAAGAGACCCAGTACTTC
TRBJ2-7 | TRBV6-2/TRBV6-3 | - | many | CASKVGGQNYEQYF | TGTGCCAGCAAAGTAGGTGGGCAGAACTACGAGCAGTACTTC
TRBJ1-2 | TRBV20-1 | - | few | CSAPPGSGYTF | TGCAGTGCTCCGCCGGGTTCTGGCTACACCTTC
TRBJ1-1 | TRBV12-5 | - | - | CASGFGLEAFF | TGTGCTAGTGGTTTTGGGTTAGAAGCTTTCTTT
TRBJ1-4 | TRBV20-1 | - | few | CSARDMGLTRGELFF | TGCAGTGCTAGAGATATGGGACTTACTAGAGGGGAACTGTTTTTT
TRBJ2-4 | TRBV7-2 | - | many | CASIHLIAKNIQYF | TGTGCCAGCATCCATCTCATAGCCAAAAACATTCAGTACTTC
TRBJ2-7 | TRBV20-1 | - | - | CSARLAEKVYEQYF | TGCAGTGCTAGATTAGCGGAAAAGGTCTACGAGCAGTACTTC
TRBJ2-7 | TRBV12-3/TRBV12-4 | - | many | CASSFSTLGEQYF | TGTGCCAGCAGCTTTAGCACGTTGGGCGAGCAGTACTTC
TRBJ2-7 | TRBV7-2 | - | - | CASRSTFFSYERYF | TGTGCCAGCAGATCGACATTTTTCTCCTACGAGCGGTACTTC
TRBJ2-7 | TRBV14 | TRBD1 | few | CASSLSRGRGRPYEQYF | TGTGCCAGCAGCCTGTCCAGGGGGCGCGGAAGACCCTACGAGCAGTACTTC
TRBJ1-1 | TRBV2 | - | few | CASSDRDPGLEAFF | TGTGCCAGCAGCGACCGGGACCCGGGACTTGAAGCTTTCTTT
TRBJ2-7 | TRBV24-1 | - | many | CATSPGDIVEQYF | TGTGCCACCAGCCCCGGGGATATCGTCGAGCAGTACTTC
TRBJ1-2 | TRBV5-1 | - | - | CASSFLGYGYTF | TGCGCCAGCAGCTTTTTGGGGTATGGCTACACCTTC
TRBJ2-7 | TRBV20-1 | TRBD2 | few | CSAAPGLAGGVGEQYF | TGCAGTGCCGCTCCGGGACTAGCGGGAGGAGTGGGAGAGCAGTACTTC
TRBJ2-7 | TRBV7-9 | - | many | CASSLWGNEQYF | TGTGCCAGCAGCTTATGGGGAAACGAGCAGTACTTC
TRBJ2-3 | TRBV20-1 | - | - | CSASKDILGTDTQYF | TGCAGTGCTTCTAAGGACATTTTGGGCACAGATACGCAGTATTTT
TRBJ1-2 | TRBV29-1 | TRBD1 | - | CSVGSGQGERGYTF | TGCAGCGTTGGGTCAGGACAGGGAGAGAGGGGCTACACCTTC
TRBJ2-7 | TRBV11-1 | TRBD1 | many | CASSSATGKYEQYF | TGTGCCAGCAGTTCCGCGACAGGGAAGTACGAGCAGTACTTC
TRBJ2-3 | TRBV27 | TRBD2 | few | CASRLAGTITDTQYF | TGTGCCAGCAGGTTAGCGGGGACGATCACAGATACGCAGTATTTT
TRBJ2-1 | TRBV6-2/TRBV6-3 | TRBD2 | - | CASSSRLAGGNEQFF | TGTGCCAGCAGTTCTAGACTAGCGGGAGGCAATGAGCAGTTCTTC
TRBJ1-4 | TRBV19 | TRBD1 | - | CASSMTGVGEKLFF | TGTGCCAGTAGTATGACAGGGGTCGGTGAAAAACTGTTTTTT
TRBJ2-3 | TRBV15 | - | - | CATSREPGPQDTQYF | TGTGCCACCAGCAGAGAACCGGGGCCGCAAGATACGCAGTATTTT
TRBJ1-1 | TRBV5-5 | - | few | CASRGGVFTEAFF | TGTGCCAGCAGGGGGGGCGTGTTTACTGAAGCTTTCTTT
TRBJ1-1 | TRBV28 | - | many | CASSPNLRTEAFF | TGTGCCAGCAGTCCCAATCTTCGGACTGAAGCTTTCTTT
TRBJ1-1 | TRBV19 | - | few | CASSIVGRPDGAFF | TGTGCCAGTAGTATAGTCGGACGGCCGGATGGAGCTTTCTTT
TRBJ1-1 | TRBV30 | - | few | CACRWGGPTEAFF | TGTGCCTGCCGCTGGGGGGGGCCGACCGAAGCTTTCTTT